This T cell receptor beta chain was recorded in a study of CD8 T cells in Susac syndrome. Losses at the gene ends were 5 bases for V and 8 bases for J; bases not matched to a gene: 11. The CDR3 totals 15 residues. In germline, CDR1 is SGHVS, CDR2 FQNEAQ. An amount of RNA that ranged from roughly 0.45 to 1 ug was reverse transcribed with random hexamers. TCRdb used MiXCR to reprocess the immunoSEQ multiplex PCR reads, holding one entry per CDR3 protein. The table lists roughly 220,000 distinct CDR3 sequences, about 94% of them singletons. The sequenced material came from CD4+ T cells from PBMCs. This chain uses TRBV7-8 with TRBJ1-2; 10 bases map to TRBD1. The receptor was isolated from a human donor with Susac syndrome. CDR3 coding DNA: TGTGCCAGCAGCCCCCGACAGGGGGCGCATCTAGGCTACACCTTC. Its protein product is CASSPRQGAHLGYTF. The entire variable domain, with the rest obtained from reference TRBV7-8 and TRBJ1-2, is as follows: GAGVSQSPRYKVAKRGQDVALRCDPISGHVSLFWYQQALGQGPEFLTYFQNEAQLDKSGLPSDRFFAERPEGSVSTLKIQRTQQEDSAVYLCASSPRQGAHLGYTFGSGTRLTVV.